What follows are 25 T cell receptor beta chains derived from one specimen sequenced in a study of cytomegalovirus exposure and HLA in healthy donors. The PCR had 60 Vbeta and 13 Jbeta primers. Using immunoSEQ multiplex PCR, the repertoire was profiled, and TCRdb retains in-frame clones only, with some absent. The data contain a few hundred thousand clones, 65% to 80% of them singletons. The sequenced sample consisted of PBMCs. The receptors were sampled from a man aged 35 to 55 in good health and CMV-seronegative.

V usage is TRBV6-5 and J usage is TRBJ1-5, with unresolved D. The ends were cut back, 4 bases at V and 5 bases at J, with 15 bases in the middle. From germline, CDR1 is MNHEY and CDR2 SVGAGI. The CDR3 is made up of 15 amino acids. The DNA for the CDR3 is TGTGCCAGCAGTTCCAACGTAGGTGCGGATCAGCCCCAGCATTTT. Translating it yields CASSSNVGADQPQHF.

V usage is TRBV7-6 and J usage is TRBJ2-3, with 7 bases that match TRBD2. Germline-derived CDR1 and CDR2 are SGHVS and FNYEAQ. V lost 0 bases to trimming and J lost 3 bases; unmatched junction nucleotides: 9. CDR3 size: 17 residues. CDR3 loop: CASSLARAAGLTDTQYF. The CDR3 DNA sequence: TGTGCCAGCAGCTTAGCGCGGGCAGCGGGGTTGACAGATACGCAGTATTTT.

The chain employs TRBV7-9 and TRBJ2-3, with a weak D call TRBD2 (6 bases). CDR1 SEHNR and CDR2 FQNEAQ come from the germline V gene (reference sequence). The V and J ends lost 8 bases and 5 bases respectively, with 14 bases between them. The CDR3 runs 13 residues. The CDR3 loop reads CASGLLGGDTQYF. CDR3 nucleotides: TGTGCCAGCGGCCTACTGGGGGGAGATACGCAGTATTTT.

The count of this clone is one. V and J are TRBV5-4 and TRBJ2-7; TRBD2 agrees at 11 bases. Per germline, CDR1 SGHNT and CDR2 YYREEE (reference sequence). The V and J ends lost 4 bases and 4 bases, in that order; junction bases with no gene match: 7. The CDR3 is 15 residues long. The CDR3 DNA sequence: TGTGCCAGCAGCCCGACTAGCGGGAAGGCGTACGAGCAGTACTTC. Its protein product is CASSPTSGKAYEQYF.

The chain has TRBV2 and TRBJ1-2; maybe TRBD1 (5 bases). The V gene's germline CDR1 is SNHLY and CDR2 FYNNEI. CDR3 length: 13 residues. Trimming removed 5 bases at V and 6 bases at J, with 13 bases between. This CDR3 reads CASSQGARNGYTF. DNA of the CDR3: TGTGCCAGCAGTCAGGGCGCTAGAAATGGCTACACCTTC.

This chain uses TRBV9 with TRBJ1-4, with 10 bases matching TRBD1. Germline CDR1 reads SGDLS; CDR2 reads YYNGEE. Unmatched junction bases numbered 3, after V lost 0 bases and J lost 4 bases. CDR3 length: 16 residues. CDR3 in amino acids: CASSVGTGGSNEKLFF. The CDR3 region has the DNA TGTGCCAGCAGCGTAGGGACAGGGGGTAGTAATGAAAAACTGTTTTTT.

The chain uses TRBV5-6 and TRBJ2-1, with TRBD1 matching over 10 bases. This CDR3 comprises 15 residues. CDR1 and CDR2 from the germline V gene are SGHDT and YYEEEE. Trimming cost V 0 bases and J 5 bases; bases outside gene matches: 2. The CDR3 loop is CASSLGGTGDNEQFF. For the CDR3, the DNA is TGTGCCAGCAGCTTGGGTGGGACAGGGGACAATGAGCAGTTCTTC.

The chain couples TRBV9 to TRBJ1-6; 7 bases agree with TRBD1. CDR3 length: 14 amino acids. CDR1 and CDR2 (germline): SGDLS, YYNGEE. Germline trimming cut 4 bases from V and 7 bases from J; bases unmatched to any gene: 5. The CDR3 DNA reads TGTGCCAGCAGCAGAAGGGACAGCAATTCACCCCTCCACTTT. The encoded protein is CASSRRDSNSPLHF.

To note about this clone: An end of the junction differs from the germline gene, which may be a read error. The chain has TRBV25-1 and TRBJ2-1; 8 bases map to TRBD2. The V gene's germline CDR1 is MGHDK and CDR2 SYGVNS. CDR3 length: 12 amino acids. The CDR3 is CVSGSSYNEQFF. DNA of the CDR3: TGTGTCAGCGGGAGTTCCTACAATGAGCAGTTCTTC.

J is TRBJ1-1 and V is TRBV6-4; D may be TRBD1 (5 bases). Deletions cut 8 bases from V and 4 bases from J, with 14 bases between. Germline CDR1 reads MRHNA; CDR2 reads SNTAGT. The CDR3 covers 13 residues. The CDR3 reads CASSAQRGTEAFF. DNA for the CDR3: TGTGCCAGCTCCGCTCAAAGGGGCACTGAAGCTTTCTTT.

Of note for this clone: The junction departs from germline at one end; a sequencing error may be responsible. The gene calls are TRBV7-9 and TRBJ1-1; D is ambiguous. The CDR3 is 14 amino acids. CDR1 is SEHNR and CDR2 is FQNEAQ in the germline V gene (reference sequence). The CDR3 nucleotides read TGTTCCAGCAGTTCCTCAACATCGAACACTGAAGCTTTCTTT. Encoded protein: CSSSSSTSNTEAFF.

The CDR3 here is CASSQSGTYEQYF. The CDR3 DNA follows: TGTGCCAGCAGTCAGTCCGGGACCTACGAGCAGTACTTC. The gene calls are TRBV27 and TRBJ2-7, with TRBD2 as a possible D gene (5 bases). The CDR3 runs to 13 residues. CDR1 and CDR2 (germline): MNHEY, SMNVEV (reference sequence). The V end lost 5 bases, the J end lost 2 bases, and 10 bases lay between the germline ends.

This chain links TRBV2 with TRBJ1-1, with 7 bases that match TRBD1. Trimming cost V 7 bases and J 4 bases; bases outside gene matches: 9. Germline V lookup: CDR1 SNHLY, CDR2 FYNNEI. This CDR3 is built from 14 residues. As DNA, the CDR3 is TGTGCCAGCAAGGTGGGGCAGGGGGGCACTGAAGCTTTCTTT. It codes for CASKVGQGGTEAFF.

For this clone: Other DNA sequences of this sample code for an identical CDR3. In DNA form, the CDR3 reads TGTGCCAGTAGTAACAGGGAAGGATACGAGCAGTACTTC. Residues: CASSNREGYEQYF. The chain recombines TRBV19 with TRBJ2-7; tentatively, D is TRBD1 (6 bases). Germline CDR1 LNHDA, CDR2 SQIVND (reference sequence). Trimming took off 4 bases at V and 4 bases at J, with 11 bases between the two ends. The CDR3 has 13 amino acids.

Regarding this clone: One end of the junction does not line up with germline, which may come from a read error. Other DNA sequences in this sample translate to the same CDR3. The rearrangement uses TRBV27 and TRBJ1-1; D possibly corresponds to TRBD1 (5 bases). The CDR3 spans 13 residues. The germline gives CDR1 MNHEY, CDR2 SMNVEV (reference sequence). CDR3 protein: CASSLRTYGEAFF. The CDR3 nucleotides read TGTGCCAGCAGTTTACGGACATATGGTGAAGCTTTTTTT.

The chain employs TRBV16 and TRBJ1-2; no reliable D call. Germline CDR1 reads KGHSY; CDR2 reads FQNENV. This CDR3 spans 16 amino acids. V was cut by 4 bases and J by 8 bases, with 23 bases left in between. The CDR3 coding sequence is TGTGCCAGCAGCCCTCGCCCGGTAAGCAGGTTAGGCGGCTACACCTTC. Protein: CASSPRPVSRLGGYTF.

As to this clone: This sample includes further DNA sequences coding for the same CDR3. The rearrangement uses TRBV6-5 and TRBJ1-1, with D perhaps matching TRBD1 (6 bases). Germline values: CDR1 MNHEY, CDR2 SVGAGI. The CDR3 has 14 amino acids. The germline V and J ends were trimmed by 6 bases and 0 bases, with 11 bases remaining between them. CDR3 in amino acids: CASRKQGMNTEAFF. CDR3 nucleotides: TGTGCCAGCAGAAAACAGGGAATGAACACTGAAGCTTTCTTT.

This clone appeared a single time. V and J are TRBV6-1 and TRBJ1-2; 12 nucleotides match TRBD1. Germline trimming cut 2 bases from V and 5 bases from J; bases unmatched to any gene: 6. The CDR3 extends over 16 amino acids. CDR1 is MNHNS and CDR2 is SASEGT in the germline V gene. In DNA form, the CDR3 reads TGTGCCAGCAGTGAACTCCGGGACAGGGGGCTTTATGGCTACACCTTC. Its protein product is CASSELRDRGLYGYTF.

The chain recombines TRBV4-3 with TRBJ1-1, with a possible D match to TRBD1 (6 bases). This CDR3 spans 14 amino acids. V was pared by 4 bases and J by 5 bases, with 14 bases between. CDR1 LGHNA and CDR2 YSLEER come from the germline V gene. The CDR3, as DNA: TGCGCCAGCAGCCCGGCGGGGGGCTGGACTGAAGCTTTCTTT. Encoded protein: CASSPAGGWTEAFF.

The V and J genes are TRBV18 and TRBJ2-3, with D maybe TRBD2 (5 bases). CDR1 is KGHSH, CDR2 LQKENI, per germline. CDR3 length: 14 amino acids. Trimming took off 4 bases at V and 8 bases at J, with 16 bases between the two ends. CDR3 bases: TGTGCCAGCTCACTAGGAGAGCGGTATGGTACGCAGTATTTT. Translating gives CASSLGERYGTQYF.

The chain couples TRBV6-5 to TRBJ2-7, with a weak D call TRBD1 (6 bases). Germline CDR1 reads MNHEY; CDR2 reads SVGAGI. CDR3 length: 16 residues. V was trimmed by 4 bases and J by 0 bases, leaving 16 bases between them. In DNA form, the CDR3 reads TGTGCCAGCAGTTTTCATCCACAGGGACACTCCTACGAGCAGTACTTC. As protein: CASSFHPQGHSYEQYF.

To note about this clone: The junction and the germline gene differ at one end; a read error may be behind it. The CDR3 nucleotides read TGTTCCAGCAGCCCGTGGACTGTCGAGGAGCTGTTTTTT. It codes for CSSSPWTVEELFF. The chain employs TRBV7-9 and TRBJ2-2; D is possibly TRBD2 (5 bases). The CDR3 covers 13 residues. CDR1 and CDR2 (germline): SEHNR, FQNEAQ (reference sequence).

The gene calls are TRBV6-1 and TRBJ1-1; 11 nucleotides line up with TRBD1. The V gene end was trimmed by 5 bases and the J gene end by 6 bases; junction bases not matched to a gene: 5. CDR3 length: 14 residues. Germline V lookup: CDR1 MNHNS, CDR2 SASEGT. CDR3 amino acids: CASSLGQGAAEAFF. The CDR3 DNA reads as TGTGCCAGCAGTCTCGGACAGGGGGCCGCTGAAGCTTTCTTT.

The J gene is TRBJ1-2, the V gene TRBV19; 8 nucleotides match TRBD1. This CDR3 is 15 amino acids long. V lost 9 bases and J lost 2; bases outside the gene matches: 11. Germline V gives CDR1 LNHDA, CDR2 SQIVND (reference sequence). The CDR3 loop reads CASDRGRERNYGYTF. The CDR3 bases are TGTGCCAGCGACAGGGGCCGAGAACGGAACTATGGCTACACCTTC.

The V gene is TRBV19, the J gene TRBJ2-7; 7 nucleotides line up with TRBD1. The CDR3 length is 14 residues. V shed 1 base, J shed 5 bases, and the junction held 5 bases outside the gene matches. Germline lookup yields CDR1 LNHDA and CDR2 SQIVND (reference sequence). The CDR3 coding sequence is TGTGCCAGTAGTATAGCCCAGGGGGTGGACGAGCAGTACTTC. Its translation: CASSIAQGVDEQYF.